This TCR beta chain originates from a study of shared clonotypes between healthy human individuals. Findings and limits, study-wide: The low donor count limited represented genetic and exposure-history diversity. Naive subsets, compared against memory subsets, generally had larger estimated richness values.

As for this clone: Its antigen is currently unknown. Within the sample, other DNA sequences also encode this same CDR3.

Cells designated naive CD8 were CD45RO-negative and were positively selected for CCR7, with terminally differentiated effector memory CD45RA+ cells excluded. Donors were Caucasian adults residing in Nashville, Tennessee, USA. Germline-derived CDR1 and CDR2 are GTSNPN and SVGIG (reference sequence). The CDR3 length is 11 residues. Trimming took 1 base from V and 1 from J, leaving 2 bases between them. Assay: immunoSEQ multiplex PCR; the TCRdb copy retains only in-frame clones and omits some. The table lists approximately 2,200,000 clones, 85% to 95% of them singletons. The J gene is TRBJ2-7, the V gene TRBV30; D gene uncertain. Specimen: naive CD8+ T cells from PBMCs. The source is a man younger than 30 in good health. Some clones in this sample may be carry-over from other donors' samples. CDR3 coding DNA: TGTGCCTGGAGTGAGTCCTACGAGCAGTACTTC. Translated: CAWSESYEQYF.